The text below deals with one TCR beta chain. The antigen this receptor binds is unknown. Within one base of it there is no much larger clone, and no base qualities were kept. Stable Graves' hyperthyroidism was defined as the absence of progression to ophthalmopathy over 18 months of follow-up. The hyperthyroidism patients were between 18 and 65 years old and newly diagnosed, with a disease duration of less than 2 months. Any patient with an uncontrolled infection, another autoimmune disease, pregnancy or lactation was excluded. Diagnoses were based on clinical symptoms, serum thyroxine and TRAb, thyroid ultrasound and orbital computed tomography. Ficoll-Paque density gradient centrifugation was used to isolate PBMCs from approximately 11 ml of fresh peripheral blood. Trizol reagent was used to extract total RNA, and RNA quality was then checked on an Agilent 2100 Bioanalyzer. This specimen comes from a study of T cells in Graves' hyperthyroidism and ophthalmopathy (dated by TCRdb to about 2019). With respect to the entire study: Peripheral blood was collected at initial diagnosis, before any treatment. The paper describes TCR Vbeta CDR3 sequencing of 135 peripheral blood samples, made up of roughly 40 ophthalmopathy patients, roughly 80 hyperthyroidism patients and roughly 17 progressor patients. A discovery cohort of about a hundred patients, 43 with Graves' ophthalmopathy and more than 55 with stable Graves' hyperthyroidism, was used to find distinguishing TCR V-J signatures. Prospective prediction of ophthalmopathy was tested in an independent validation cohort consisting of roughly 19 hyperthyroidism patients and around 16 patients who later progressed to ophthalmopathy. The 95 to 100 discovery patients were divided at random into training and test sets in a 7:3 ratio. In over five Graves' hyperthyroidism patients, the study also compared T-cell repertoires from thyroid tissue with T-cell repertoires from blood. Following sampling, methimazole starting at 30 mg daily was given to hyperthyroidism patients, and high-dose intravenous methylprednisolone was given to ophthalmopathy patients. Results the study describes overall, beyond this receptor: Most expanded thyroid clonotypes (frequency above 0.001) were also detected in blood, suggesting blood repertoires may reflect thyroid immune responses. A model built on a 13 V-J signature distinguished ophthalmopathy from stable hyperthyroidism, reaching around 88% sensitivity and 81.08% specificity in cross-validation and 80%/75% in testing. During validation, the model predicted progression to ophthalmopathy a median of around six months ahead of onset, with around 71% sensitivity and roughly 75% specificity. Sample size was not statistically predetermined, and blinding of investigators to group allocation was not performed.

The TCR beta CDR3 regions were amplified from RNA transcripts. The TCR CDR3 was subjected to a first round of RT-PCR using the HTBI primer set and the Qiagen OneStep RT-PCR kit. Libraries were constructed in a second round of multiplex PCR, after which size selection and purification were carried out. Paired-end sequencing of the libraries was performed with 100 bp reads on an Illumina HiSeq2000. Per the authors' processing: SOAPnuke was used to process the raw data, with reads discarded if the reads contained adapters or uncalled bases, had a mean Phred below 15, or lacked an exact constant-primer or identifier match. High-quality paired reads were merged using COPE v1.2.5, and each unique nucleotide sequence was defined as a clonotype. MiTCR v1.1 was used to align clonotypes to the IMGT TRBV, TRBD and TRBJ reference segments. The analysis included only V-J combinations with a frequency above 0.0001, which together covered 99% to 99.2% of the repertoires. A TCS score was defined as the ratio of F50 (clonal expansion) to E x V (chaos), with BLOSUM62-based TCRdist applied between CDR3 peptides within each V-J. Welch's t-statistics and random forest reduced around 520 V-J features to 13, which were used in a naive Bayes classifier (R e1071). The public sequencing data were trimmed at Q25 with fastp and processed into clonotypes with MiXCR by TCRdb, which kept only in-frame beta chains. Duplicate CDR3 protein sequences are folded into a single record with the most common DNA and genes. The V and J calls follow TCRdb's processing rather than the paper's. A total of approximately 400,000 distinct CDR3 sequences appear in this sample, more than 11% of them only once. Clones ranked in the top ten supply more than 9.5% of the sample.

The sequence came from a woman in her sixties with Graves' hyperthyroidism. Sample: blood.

The encoded CDR3 is CAISDDISYEQYF. The DNA is TGTGCCATCAGTGATGACATCTCCTACGAGCAGTACTTC. The sequence is built from TRBV10-3 and TRBJ2-7; the D gene assignment is ambiguous. V and J lose 3 bases and 0 bases, and a span of 6 bases separates them. Including the terminal cysteine and phenylalanine, the CDR3 comprises 13 residues. The DNA shown is the 39-base CDR3, in frame from base 1. As encoded in the germline V gene, CDR1 is ENHRY while CDR2 is SYGVKD.